This T cell receptor (beta chain) came from a study of blood T cells in healthy people across ages. Overall study results and limits: Diversity of TCR beta per million T cells declined in a roughly linear way with age.

Primers used in a second PCR of roughly 6 to 11 cycles were a sample-barcoded 5' primer and a J-beta primer mix. Sequencing yielded, for each sample, at least 3 million paired-end reads carrying CDR3. One entry per CDR3 protein results from TCRdb running MiXCR on the 5' RACE reads. The sample lists 850,000 or so distinct CDR3 sequences, 29% seen once, with 17% in the top ten. This clonotype was seen ten or more times. Its matching antigen is unknown. The junction does not match germline at one end; this may be a read error. This CDR3 comprises 14 residues. In germline, CDR1 is SGHRS, CDR2 YFSETQ. Extraction of total RNA produced a minimum of 6 micrograms from each sample.

The sample comprised blood. The chain links TRBV5-1 to TRBJ2-5, with a tentative D call TRBD2 (7 bases). The sequence was collected from a woman of 80 years or more in good health. CDR3 nucleotides: TGTGCCAGCAGCTTAGCGGCGGGGGCCGAGACCCAGTACTTC. It is translated as CASSLAAGAETQYF.